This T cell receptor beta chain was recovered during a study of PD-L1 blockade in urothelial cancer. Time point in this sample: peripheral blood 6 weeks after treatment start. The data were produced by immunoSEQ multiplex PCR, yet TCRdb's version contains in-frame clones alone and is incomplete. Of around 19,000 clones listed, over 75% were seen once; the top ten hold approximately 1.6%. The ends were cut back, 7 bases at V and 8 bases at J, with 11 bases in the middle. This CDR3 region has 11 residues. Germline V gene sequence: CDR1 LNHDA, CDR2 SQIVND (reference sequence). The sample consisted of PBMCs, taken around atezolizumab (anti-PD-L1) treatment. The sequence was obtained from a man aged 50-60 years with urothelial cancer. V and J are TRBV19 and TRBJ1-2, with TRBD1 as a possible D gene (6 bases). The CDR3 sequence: CASTDRRGYTF. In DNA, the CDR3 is TGTGCCAGTACGGACAGAAGGGGCTACACCTTC.